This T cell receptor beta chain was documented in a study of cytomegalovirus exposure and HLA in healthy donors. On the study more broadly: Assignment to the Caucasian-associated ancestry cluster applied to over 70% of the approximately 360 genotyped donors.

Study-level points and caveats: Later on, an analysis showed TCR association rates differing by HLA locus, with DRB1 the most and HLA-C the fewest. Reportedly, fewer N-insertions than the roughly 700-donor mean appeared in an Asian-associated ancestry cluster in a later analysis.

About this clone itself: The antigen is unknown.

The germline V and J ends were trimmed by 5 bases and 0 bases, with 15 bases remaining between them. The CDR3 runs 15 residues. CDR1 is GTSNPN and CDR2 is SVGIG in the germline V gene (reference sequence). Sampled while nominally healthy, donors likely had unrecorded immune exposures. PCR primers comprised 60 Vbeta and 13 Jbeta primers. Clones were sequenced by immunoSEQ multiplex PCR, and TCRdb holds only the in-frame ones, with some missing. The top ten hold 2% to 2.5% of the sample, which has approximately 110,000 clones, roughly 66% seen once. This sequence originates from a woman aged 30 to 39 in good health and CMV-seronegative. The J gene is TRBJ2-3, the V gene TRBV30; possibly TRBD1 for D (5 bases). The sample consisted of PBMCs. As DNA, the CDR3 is TGTGCCTGGTCTCTAAAGGGGCCAAGCACAGATACGCAGTATTTT. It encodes CAWSLKGPSTDTQYF.